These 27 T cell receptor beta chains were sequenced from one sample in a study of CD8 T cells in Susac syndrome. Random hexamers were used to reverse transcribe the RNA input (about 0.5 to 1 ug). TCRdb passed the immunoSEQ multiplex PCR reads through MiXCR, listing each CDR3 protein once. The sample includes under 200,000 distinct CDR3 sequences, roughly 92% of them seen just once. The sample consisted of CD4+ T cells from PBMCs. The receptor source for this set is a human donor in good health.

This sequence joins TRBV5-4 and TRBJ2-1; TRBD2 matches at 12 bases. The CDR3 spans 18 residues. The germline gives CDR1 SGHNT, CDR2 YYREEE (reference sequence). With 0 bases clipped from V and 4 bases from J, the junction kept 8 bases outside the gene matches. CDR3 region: CASSLAWTSGALYNEQFF. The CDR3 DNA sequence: TGTGCCAGCAGCTTGGCATGGACTAGCGGGGCCCTATACAATGAGCAGTTCTTC.

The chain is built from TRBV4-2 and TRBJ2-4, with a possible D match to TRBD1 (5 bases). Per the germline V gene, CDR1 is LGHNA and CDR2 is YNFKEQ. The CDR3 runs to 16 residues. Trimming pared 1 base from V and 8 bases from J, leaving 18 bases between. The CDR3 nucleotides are TGTGCCAGCAGCCAAGTTCTAGGGGCCCGCCAGGACATTCAGTACTTC. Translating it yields CASSQVLGARQDIQYF.

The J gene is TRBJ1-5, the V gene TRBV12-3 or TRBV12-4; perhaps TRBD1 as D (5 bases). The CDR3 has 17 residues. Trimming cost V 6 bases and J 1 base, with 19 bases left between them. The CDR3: CASRGGWDGRSNQPQHF. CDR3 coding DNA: TGTGCCAGCAGGGGCGGGTGGGACGGAAGAAGCAATCAGCCCCAGCATTTT.

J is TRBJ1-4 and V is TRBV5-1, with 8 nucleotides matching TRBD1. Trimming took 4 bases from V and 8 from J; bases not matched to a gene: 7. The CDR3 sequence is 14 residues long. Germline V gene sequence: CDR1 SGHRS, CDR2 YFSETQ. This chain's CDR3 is CASSLDRVEEKLFF. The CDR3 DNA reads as TGCGCCAGCAGCCTGGACAGGGTTGAGGAAAAACTGTTTTTT.

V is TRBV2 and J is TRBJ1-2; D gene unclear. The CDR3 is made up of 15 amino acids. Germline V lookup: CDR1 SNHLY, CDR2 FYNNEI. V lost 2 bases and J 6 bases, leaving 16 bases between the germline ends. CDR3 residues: CASSEWGFSIDGYTF. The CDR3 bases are TGTGCCAGCAGTGAATGGGGTTTCTCTATCGATGGCTACACCTTC.

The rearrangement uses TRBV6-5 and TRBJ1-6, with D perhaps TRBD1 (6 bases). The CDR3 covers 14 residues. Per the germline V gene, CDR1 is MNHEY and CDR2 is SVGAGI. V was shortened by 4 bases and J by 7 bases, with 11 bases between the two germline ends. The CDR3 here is CASSFQGQNSPLHF. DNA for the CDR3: TGTGCCAGCAGTTTCCAGGGGCAAAATTCACCCCTCCACTTT.

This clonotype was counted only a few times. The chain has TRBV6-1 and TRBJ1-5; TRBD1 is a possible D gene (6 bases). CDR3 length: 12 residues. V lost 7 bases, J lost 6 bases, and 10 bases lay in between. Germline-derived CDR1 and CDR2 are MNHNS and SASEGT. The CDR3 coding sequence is TGTGCCAGCAAGGGGGGCCGTCAGCCCCAGCATTTT. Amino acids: CASKGGRQPQHF.

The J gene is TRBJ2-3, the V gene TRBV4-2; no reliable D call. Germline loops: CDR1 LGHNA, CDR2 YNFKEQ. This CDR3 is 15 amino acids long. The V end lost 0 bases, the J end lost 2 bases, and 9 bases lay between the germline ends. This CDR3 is CASSQDSQATDTQYF. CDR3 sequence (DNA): TGTGCCAGCAGCCAAGATAGCCAGGCCACAGATACGCAGTATTTT.

The CDR3 is CASSMGQGFIHQPQHF. CDR3 nucleotide sequence: TGTGCCAGTAGTATGGGACAGGGTTTCATTCATCAGCCCCAGCATTTT. The chain combines TRBV19 with TRBJ1-5; 9 nucleotides agree with TRBD1. CDR3 size: 16 residues. CDR1 LNHDA and CDR2 SQIVND come from the germline V gene (reference sequence). Trimming cost V 3 bases and J 5 bases; bases outside gene matches: 8.

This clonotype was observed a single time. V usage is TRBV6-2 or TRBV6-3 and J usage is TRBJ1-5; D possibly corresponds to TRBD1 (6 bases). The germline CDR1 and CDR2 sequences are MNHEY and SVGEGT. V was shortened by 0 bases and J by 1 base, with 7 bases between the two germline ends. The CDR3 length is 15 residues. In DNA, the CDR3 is TGTGCCAGCAGTTACTCAGGGGGAAGCAATCAGCCCCAGCATTTT. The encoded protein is CASSYSGGSNQPQHF.

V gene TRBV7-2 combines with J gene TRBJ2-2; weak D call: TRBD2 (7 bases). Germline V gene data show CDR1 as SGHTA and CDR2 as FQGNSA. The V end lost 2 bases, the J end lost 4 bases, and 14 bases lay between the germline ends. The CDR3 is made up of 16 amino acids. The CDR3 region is CASSLIPGGPTGELFF. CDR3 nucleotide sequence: TGTGCCAGCAGCTTAATACCCGGGGGGCCCACCGGGGAGCTGTTTTTT.

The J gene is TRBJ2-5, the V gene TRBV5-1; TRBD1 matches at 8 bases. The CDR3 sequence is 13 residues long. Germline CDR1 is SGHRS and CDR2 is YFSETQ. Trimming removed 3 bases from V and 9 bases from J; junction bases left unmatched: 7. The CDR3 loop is CASSWDRLRAQYF. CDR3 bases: TGCGCCAGCAGCTGGGACAGGTTGCGGGCCCAGTACTTC.

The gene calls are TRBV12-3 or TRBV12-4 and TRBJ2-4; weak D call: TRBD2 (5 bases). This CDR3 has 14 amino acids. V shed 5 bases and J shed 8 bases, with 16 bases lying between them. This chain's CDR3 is CASSLSALRDIQYF. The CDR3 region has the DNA TGTGCCAGCAGTCTTAGCGCTCTCCGTGACATTCAGTACTTC.

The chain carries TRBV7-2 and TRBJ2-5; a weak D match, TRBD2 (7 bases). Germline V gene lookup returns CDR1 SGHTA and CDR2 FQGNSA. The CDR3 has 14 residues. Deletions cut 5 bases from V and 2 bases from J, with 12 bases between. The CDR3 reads CASSGGGRQETQYF. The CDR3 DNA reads TGTGCCAGCAGCGGGGGGGGCAGGCAAGAGACCCAGTACTTC.

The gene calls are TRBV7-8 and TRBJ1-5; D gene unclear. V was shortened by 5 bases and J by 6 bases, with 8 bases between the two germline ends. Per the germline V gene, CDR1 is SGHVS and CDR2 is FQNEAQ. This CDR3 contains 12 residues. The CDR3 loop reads CASSTYSQPQHF. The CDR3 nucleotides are TGTGCCAGCAGCACGTATAGTCAGCCCCAGCATTTT.

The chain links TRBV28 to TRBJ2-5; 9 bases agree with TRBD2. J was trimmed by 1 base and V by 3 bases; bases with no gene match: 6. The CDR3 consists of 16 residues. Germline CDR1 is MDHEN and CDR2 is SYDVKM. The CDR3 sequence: CASSLRWREGQETQYF. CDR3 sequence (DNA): TGTGCCAGCAGTTTGCGGTGGCGGGAGGGCCAAGAGACCCAGTACTTC.

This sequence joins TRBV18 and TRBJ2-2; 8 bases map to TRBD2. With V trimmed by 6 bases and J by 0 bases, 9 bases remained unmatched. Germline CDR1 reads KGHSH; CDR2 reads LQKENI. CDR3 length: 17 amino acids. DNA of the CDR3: TGTGCCAGCTCCCCTACCGGGGGGGCCACGAACACCGGGGAGCTGTTTTTT. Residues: CASSPTGGATNTGELFF.

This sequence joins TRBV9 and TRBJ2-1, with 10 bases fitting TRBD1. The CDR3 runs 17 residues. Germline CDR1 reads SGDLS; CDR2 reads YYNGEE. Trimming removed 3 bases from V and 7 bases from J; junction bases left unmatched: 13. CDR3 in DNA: TGTGCCAGCAGCGAAGCCAACGACAGGGGGCGTAGGAATGAGCAGTTCTTC. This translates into CASSEANDRGRRNEQFF.

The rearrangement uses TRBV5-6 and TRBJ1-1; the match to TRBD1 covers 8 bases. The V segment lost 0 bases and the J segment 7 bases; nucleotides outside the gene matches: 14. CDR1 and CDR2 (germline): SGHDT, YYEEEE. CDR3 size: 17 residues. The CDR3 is CASSLDDMTGEGGEAFF. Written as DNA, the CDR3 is TGTGCCAGCAGCTTGGACGACATGACAGGGGAAGGAGGTGAAGCTTTCTTT.

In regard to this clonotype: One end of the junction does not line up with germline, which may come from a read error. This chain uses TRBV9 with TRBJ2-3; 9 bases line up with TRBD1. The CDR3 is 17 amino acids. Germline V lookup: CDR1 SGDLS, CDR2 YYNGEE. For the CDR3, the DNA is TGTGCCAGCAGCGTAGATCCCGGGACAGGGCGCACAGTTACGCAGTATTTT. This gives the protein CASSVDPGTGRTVTQYF. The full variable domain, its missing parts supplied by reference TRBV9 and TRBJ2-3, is DSGVTQTPKHLITATGQRVTLRCSPRSGDLSVYWYQQSLDQGLQFLIQYYNGEERAKGNILERFSAQQFPDLHSELNLSSLELGDSALYFCASSVDPGTGRTVTQYFGPGTRLTVL.

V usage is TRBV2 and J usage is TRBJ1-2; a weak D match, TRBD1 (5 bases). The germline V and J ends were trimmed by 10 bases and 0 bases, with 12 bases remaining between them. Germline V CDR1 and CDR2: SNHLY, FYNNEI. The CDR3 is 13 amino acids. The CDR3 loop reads CANPRDPNYGYTF. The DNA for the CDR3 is TGTGCCAACCCGAGGGACCCTAACTATGGCTACACCTTC.

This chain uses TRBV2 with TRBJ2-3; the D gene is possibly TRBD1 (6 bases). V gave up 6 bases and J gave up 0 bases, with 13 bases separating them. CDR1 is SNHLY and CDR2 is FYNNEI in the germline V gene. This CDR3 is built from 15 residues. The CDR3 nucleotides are TGTGCCAGCAGGCTCGGGACACTCAGCACAGATACGCAGTATTTT. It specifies CASRLGTLSTDTQYF.

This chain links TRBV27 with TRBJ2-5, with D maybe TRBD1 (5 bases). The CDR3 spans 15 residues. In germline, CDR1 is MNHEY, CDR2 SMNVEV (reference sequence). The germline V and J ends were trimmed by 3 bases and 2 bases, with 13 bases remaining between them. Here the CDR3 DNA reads TGTGCCAGCAGTTTTGCACAGGCTCCGCAAGAGACCCAGTACTTC. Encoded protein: CASSFAQAPQETQYF.

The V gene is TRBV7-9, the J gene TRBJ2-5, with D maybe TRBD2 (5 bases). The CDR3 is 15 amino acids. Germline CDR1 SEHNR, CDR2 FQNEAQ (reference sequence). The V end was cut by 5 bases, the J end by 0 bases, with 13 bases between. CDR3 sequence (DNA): TGTGCCAGCAGCGCCATTCCGGGATACCAAGAGACCCAGTACTTC. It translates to CASSAIPGYQETQYF.

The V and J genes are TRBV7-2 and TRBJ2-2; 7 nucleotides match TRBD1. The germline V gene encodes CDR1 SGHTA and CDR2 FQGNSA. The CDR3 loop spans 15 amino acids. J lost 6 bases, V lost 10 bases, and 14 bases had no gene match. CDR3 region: CATVGDRASPGELFF. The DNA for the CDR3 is TGTGCCACAGTCGGTGACAGGGCTTCTCCCGGGGAGCTGTTTTTT.

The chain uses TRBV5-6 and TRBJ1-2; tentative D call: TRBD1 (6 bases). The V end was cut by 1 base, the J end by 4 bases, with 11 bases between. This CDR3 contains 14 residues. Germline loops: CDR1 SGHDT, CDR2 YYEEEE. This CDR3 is CASSLLQGTYGYTF. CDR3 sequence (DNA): TGTGCCAGCAGCTTGCTGCAGGGGACCTATGGCTACACCTTC.

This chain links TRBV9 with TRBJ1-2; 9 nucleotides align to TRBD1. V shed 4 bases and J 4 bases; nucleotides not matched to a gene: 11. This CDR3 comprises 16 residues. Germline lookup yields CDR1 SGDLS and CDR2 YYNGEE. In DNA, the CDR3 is TGTGCCAGCAGCACACAGGGGGCGGCCGGCAGCTATGGCTACACCTTC. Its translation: CASSTQGAAGSYGYTF.